The 32 T cell receptor beta chains given below trace back to one sample, sequenced in a study of cytomegalovirus exposure and HLA in healthy donors. 60 Vbeta and 13 Jbeta primers were used in PCR. Assay used: immunoSEQ multiplex PCR; TCRdb lists only in-frame clones, some missing. The sample yields 180,000 or so clones, around four fifths seen once. The sample was PBMCs. The receptors here all came from a man aged 18 to 29 in good health and CMV-seronegative.

The chain couples TRBV7-2 to TRBJ1-4, with D possibly matching TRBD1 (6 bases). Per the germline V gene, CDR1 is SGHTA and CDR2 is FQGNSA. The germline V and J ends were trimmed by 5 bases and 5 bases, with 15 bases remaining between them. CDR3 length: 15 residues. The CDR3: CASSPTGTRNEKLFF. CDR3 nucleotide sequence: TGTGCCAGCAGCCCGACCGGGACAAGGAATGAAAAACTGTTTTTT.

V and J are TRBV11-3 and TRBJ2-5; 13 positions match TRBD2. From germline, CDR1 is SGHNT and CDR2 YENEEA. The V and J ends lost 0 bases and 4 bases, in that order; junction bases with no gene match: 8. The CDR3 is made up of 18 amino acids. The CDR3 sequence: CASSLDWTSGSSRETQYF. The CDR3 DNA follows: TGTGCCAGCAGCTTAGATTGGACTAGCGGGAGCTCCCGAGAGACCCAGTACTTC.

This clone was seen once. The rearrangement joins TRBV7-2 to TRBJ1-6; 7 bases map to TRBD1. This CDR3 contains 15 residues. Germline assignment: CDR1 SGHTA and CDR2 FQGNSA. Trimming at V came to 1 base and at J to 8 bases, leaving 5 bases not matched to a gene. The CDR3 region is CASSLVTGTHSPLHF. CDR3 bases: TGTGCCAGCAGCTTAGTGACAGGGACCCATTCACCCCTCCACTTT. The whole variable domain, remainder taken from reference TRBV7-2 and TRBJ1-6, is GAGVSQSPSNKVTEKGKDVELRCDPISGHTALYWYRQSLGQGLEFLIYFQGNSAPDKSGLPSDRFSAERTGGSVSTLTIQRTQQEDSAVYLCASSLVTGTHSPLHFGNGTRLTVT.

V usage is TRBV10-3 and J usage is TRBJ1-1, with a weak D call TRBD1 (5 bases). Germline CDR1 reads ENHRY; CDR2 reads SYGVKD. The length of the CDR3 is 15 residues. With 0 bases removed from V and 0 bases from J, the gap between germline ends came to 8 bases. The CDR3 DNA reads as TGTGCCATCAGTGAGTCGGGGCAGGTGAACACTGAAGCTTTCTTT. It translates to CAISESGQVNTEAFF.

There are a few counts of this clone. The rearrangement links TRBV11-3 to TRBJ2-1, with 16 nucleotides matching TRBD2. With V trimmed by 0 bases and J by 12 bases, 8 bases remained unmatched. CDR3 length: 17 residues. Germline-derived CDR1 and CDR2 are SGHNT and YENEEA. CDR3 sequence: CASSLESGTSGRGGQFF. The CDR3 DNA reads TGTGCCAGCAGCTTAGAGTCTGGGACTAGCGGGAGGGGTGGGCAGTTCTTC. Full variable domain (missing parts from reference TRBV11-3 and TRBJ2-1): EAGVVQSPRYKIIEKKQPVAFWCNPISGHNTLYWYLQNLGQGPELLIRYENEEAVDDSQLPKDRFSAERLKGVDSTLKIQPAELGDSAVYLCASSLESGTSGRGGQFFGPGTRLTVL.

CDR3 region: CASSPRWIYEQYF. CDR3 sequence (DNA): TGTGCCAGCAGCCCTAGGTGGATCTACGAGCAGTACTTC. The chain joins TRBV11-1 to TRBJ2-7; unclear D gene. Germline V gene sequence: CDR1 SGHAT, CDR2 FQDESV (reference sequence). V dropped 5 bases and J dropped 3 bases, with 11 bases sitting between them. This CDR3 is 13 amino acids long.

The CDR3 region has the DNA TGTGCCAGCAGCTTAGCGCCGGGGAACACCGGGGAGCTGTTTTTT. Translated, it gives CASSLAPGNTGELFF. The chain recombines TRBV7-2 with TRBJ2-2; D is unresolved. Trimming took off 0 bases at V and 1 base at J, with 6 bases between the two ends. The germline V gene encodes CDR1 SGHTA and CDR2 FQGNSA. This CDR3 is 15 amino acids long.

The rearrangement joins TRBV11-2 to TRBJ2-7; D remains ambiguous. CDR1 is SGHAT and CDR2 is FQNNGV in the germline V gene. The CDR3 sequence is 14 residues long. V dropped 1 base and J dropped 0 bases, with 7 bases sitting between them. CDR3 amino acids: CASSLVRSSYEQYF. The CDR3 nucleotides read TGTGCCAGCAGCTTAGTTCGGAGCTCCTACGAGCAGTACTTC.

This clone has more than one count but fewer than ten. This chain connects TRBV19 to TRBJ2-7; D is possibly TRBD1 (6 bases). The CDR3 is 13 amino acids. Trimming cost V 5 bases and J 3 bases, with 11 bases left between them. CDR1 is LNHDA, CDR2 SQIVND, per germline (reference sequence). CDR3 DNA sequence: TGTGCCAGTAGTGTGACAGGACTCTACGAGCAGTACTTC. The encoded protein is CASSVTGLYEQYF.

This clone turned up a few times. The chain combines TRBV7-3 with TRBJ2-3; possible D gene TRBD1, 6 bases. Trimming took off 2 bases at V and 2 bases at J, with 23 bases between the two ends. CDR3 length: 19 amino acids. Germline-derived CDR1 and CDR2 are SGHTA and FQGTGA. Written as DNA, the CDR3 is TGTGCCAGCAGCTTAGATCTTTCCAGGCAGGGGAACGACACAGATACGCAGTATTTT. It translates to CASSLDLSRQGNDTDTQYF.

This clone has a handful of counts. The rearrangement joins TRBV30 to TRBJ2-3, with 10 bases lining up with TRBD2. From germline, CDR1 is GTSNPN and CDR2 SVGIG (reference sequence). V was pared by 6 bases and J by 2 bases, with 17 bases of the junction left unmatched. The CDR3 sequence is 18 residues long. The CDR3 coding sequence is TGTGCCTGTAATTGGGGAGCGGGGGGGGTTTCGAACACAGATACGCAGTATTTT. It translates to CACNWGAGGVSNTDTQYF.

As to this clone: Compared with germline, one end of the junction differs, possibly owing to a read error. DNA of the CDR3: TGTGCCTGGAGTGTAATAAACTCCGGGACAGTCCTATTATTC. It is translated as CAWSVINSGTVLLF. The V gene is TRBV30, the J gene TRBJ2-7, with 7 bases fitting TRBD1. Germline CDR1 reads GTSNPN; CDR2 reads SVGIG (reference sequence). The CDR3 is 14 amino acids.

The CDR3 protein is CASSQVPQGVNEKLFF. CDR3 nucleotide sequence: TGTGCCAGCAGCCAAGTTCCCCAGGGGGTAAATGAAAAACTGTTTTTT. The chain uses TRBV4-2 and TRBJ1-4; 7 positions match TRBD1. Unmatched junction bases numbered 7, after V lost 1 base and J lost 5 bases. Germline V lookup: CDR1 LGHNA, CDR2 YNFKEQ. The CDR3 runs 16 residues.

The chain joins TRBV5-1 to TRBJ2-7; D is possibly TRBD2 (7 bases). Trimming shortened V by 0 bases and J by 4 bases, and 17 bases separated the two germline ends. The length of the CDR3 is 16 residues. The germline V gene has CDR1 SGHRS and CDR2 YFSETQ. DNA of the CDR3: TGCGCCAGCAGCTTGGGACAGGCTGGGACTACTTACGAGCAGTACTTC. Its protein is CASSLGQAGTTYEQYF.

The J gene is TRBJ1-2, the V gene TRBV7-3, with TRBD1 identical over 8 bases. Germline CDR1 SGHTA, CDR2 FQGTGA. This CDR3 has 14 amino acids. The J segment lost 4 bases and the V segment lost 5 bases, leaving 6 bases of the junction unmatched. CDR3 sequence: CASSAGQVGYGYTF. CDR3 bases: TGTGCCAGCAGCGCGGGACAGGTTGGCTATGGCTACACCTTC.

The chain recombines TRBV4-2 with TRBJ2-2; 7 bases line up with TRBD2. The V gene's germline CDR1 is LGHNA and CDR2 YNFKEQ. The CDR3 sequence is 16 residues long. J was trimmed by 1 base and V by 4 bases; bases with no gene match: 6. CDR3 bases: TGTGCCAGCAGCCGAGGGGACTACCAGAACACCGGGGAGCTGTTTTTT. This sequence encodes CASSRGDYQNTGELFF.

In its sample, this clone was seen once. The CDR3 is CASSDPGQGYNEQFF. CDR3 sequence (DNA): TGCGCCAGCAGCGATCCGGGACAGGGGTACAATGAGCAGTTCTTC. J is TRBJ2-1 and V is TRBV5-1; TRBD1 matches 10 bases. From germline, CDR1 is SGHRS and CDR2 YFSETQ. This CDR3 contains 15 residues. V dropped 4 bases and J dropped 4; count of bases not matched to a gene: 5.

This rearrangement joins TRBV7-2 to TRBJ1-2; the match to TRBD1 covers 7 bases. In germline, CDR1 is SGHTA, CDR2 FQGNSA. Unmatched junction bases numbered 9, after V lost 4 bases and J lost 4 bases. The CDR3 consists of 15 residues. The CDR3: CASSYEVGQSYGYTF. CDR3 nucleotides: TGTGCCAGCAGCTACGAGGTGGGACAGAGCTATGGCTACACCTTC.

A note on this clone: At one end the junction does not follow the germline gene, possibly because of a read error. The chain joins TRBV27 to TRBJ2-6; 9 positions agree with TRBD1. CDR3 length: 14 residues. Germline loops: CDR1 MNHEY, CDR2 SMNVEV (reference sequence). CDR3 bases: TGTGCCAGCAGACCTCGACAGGGGGACAACGTCCTGACTTTC. Encoded protein: CASRPRQGDNVLTF.

The chain couples TRBV7-3 to TRBJ2-1, with D tentatively TRBD2 (5 bases). The CDR3 extends over 16 amino acids. With 3 bases removed from V and 0 bases from J, the gap between germline ends came to 12 bases. CDR1 and CDR2 (germline): SGHTA, FQGTGA. CDR3 region: CASSLSGLASYNEQFF. The DNA of the CDR3 is TGTGCCAGCAGCTTGAGCGGCCTAGCCTCCTACAATGAGCAGTTCTTC.

V gene TRBV7-9 combines with J gene TRBJ1-6; D not certain. Germline loops: CDR1 SEHNR, CDR2 FQNEAQ (reference sequence). V lost 0 bases, J lost 6 bases, and 6 bases lay in between. The CDR3 is 14 amino acids. In DNA, the CDR3 is TGTGCCAGCAGCTTAGCCCCACTTAATTCACCCCTCCACTTT. Translating gives CASSLAPLNSPLHF.

The rearrangement links TRBV4-3 to TRBJ2-1; TRBD2 is a possible D gene (5 bases). V lost 0 bases and J lost 0, with 12 bases in between. This CDR3 is 17 amino acids long. CDR1 is LGHNA and CDR2 is YSLEER in the germline V gene. The CDR3 here is CASSQDAVGSSYNEQFF. The DNA for the CDR3 is TGCGCCAGCAGCCAAGACGCCGTGGGGAGCTCCTACAATGAGCAGTTCTTC.

This clone has only a few counts. The chain links TRBV4-1 to TRBJ2-7; 8 nucleotides match TRBD2. This CDR3 is built from 15 residues. Germline V gives CDR1 MGHRA, CDR2 YSYEKL. Trimming at V came to 6 bases and at J to 10 bases, leaving 17 bases not matched to a gene. In DNA form, the CDR3 reads TGCGCCAGCAGATTTGAACCGGGACTAGAGTTCCCCCAGTACTTC. It is translated as CASRFEPGLEFPQYF.

The rearrangement uses TRBV5-6 and TRBJ1-1; maybe TRBD1 (6 bases). This CDR3 spans 15 amino acids. V was pared by 0 bases and J by 5 bases, with 14 bases between. Germline CDR1 is SGHDT and CDR2 is YYEEEE. The CDR3 protein is CASSLAQGFITEAFF. DNA for the CDR3: TGTGCCAGCAGCTTGGCTCAGGGGTTTATAACTGAAGCTTTCTTT. Complete variable domain (other parts from reference TRBV5-6 and TRBJ1-1): DAGVTQSPTHLIKTRGQQVTLRCSPKSGHDTVSWYQQALGQGPQFIFQYYEEEERQRGNFPDRFSGHQFPNYSSELNVNALLLGDSALYLCASSLAQGFITEAFFGQGTRLTVV.

The chain combines TRBV30 with TRBJ2-1; a weak D match, TRBD1 (5 bases). This CDR3 is 14 amino acids long. Germline loops: CDR1 GTSNPN, CDR2 SVGIG (reference sequence). Trimming left V 0 bases short and J 9 bases short, with 15 bases between. The CDR3 nucleotides are TGTGCCTGGAGTGTCGATATGGGGCAGGGTGAGCAGTTCTTC. It is translated as CAWSVDMGQGEQFF.

The CDR3 loop is CASSGWQNTGELFF. The CDR3 DNA is TGTGCCAGCAGCGGATGGCAGAACACCGGGGAGCTGTTTTTT. The genes are TRBV9 and TRBJ2-2; D is ambiguous. The CDR3 sequence is 14 residues long. V was pared by 3 bases and J by 1 base, with 7 bases between. CDR1 is SGDLS, CDR2 YYNGEE, per germline.

The CDR3: CASSAGSPGLMSLHF. The CDR3 DNA reads as TGTGCCAGCAGCGCGGGATCTCCCGGGTTAATGTCCCTCCACTTT. The chain recombines TRBV9 with TRBJ1-6; D is ambiguous. V lost 3 bases and J lost 14, with 21 bases in between. Germline V gives CDR1 SGDLS, CDR2 YYNGEE. The CDR3 totals 15 residues.

This chain connects TRBV28 to TRBJ2-7; D is possibly TRBD2 (7 bases). This CDR3 has 14 residues. V was cut by 5 bases and J by 6 bases, with 17 bases left in between. CDR1 is MDHEN and CDR2 is SYDVKM in the germline V gene. CDR3 sequence reads: CASSTGGPGSEQYF. The DNA of the CDR3 is TGTGCCAGCAGTACCGGGGGGCCGGGGTCCGAGCAGTACTTC.

This clone came up a few times. The chain joins TRBV4-3 to TRBJ1-4, with unresolved D. Germline CDR1 is LGHNA and CDR2 is YSLEER. The CDR3 extends over 14 amino acids. V was cut by 1 base and J by 7 bases, with 10 bases left in between. CDR3 protein: CASSQGAKIEKLFF. In DNA form, the CDR3 reads TGCGCCAGCAGCCAAGGTGCTAAGATTGAAAAACTGTTTTTT.

The rearrangement uses TRBV2 and TRBJ1-5; D is unresolved. The germline V gene encodes CDR1 SNHLY and CDR2 FYNNEI. The CDR3 runs 15 residues. The ends were cut back, 2 bases at V and 2 bases at J, with 10 bases in the middle. CDR3 sequence: CASSEHGIGNQPQHF. The CDR3 DNA follows: TGTGCCAGCAGTGAACACGGGATAGGCAATCAGCCCCAGCATTTT.

This rearrangement joins TRBV28 to TRBJ1-5; D is possibly TRBD1 (5 bases). The V gene's germline CDR1 is MDHEN and CDR2 SYDVKM. The CDR3 covers 13 residues. Deletions cut 7 bases from V and 1 base from J, with 8 bases between. The DNA of the CDR3 is TGTGCCAGCACCGCAGGGAGCAATCAGCCCCAGCATTTT. This sequence encodes CASTAGSNQPQHF.

In its sample, this clone was seen once. This chain joins TRBV7-4 and TRBJ2-3; 9 bases match TRBD2. J lost 5 bases, V lost 1 base, and 13 bases had no gene match. Germline CDR1 and CDR2: SGHVT and SQSDAQ. CDR3 length: 18 residues. DNA of the CDR3: TGTGCCAGCAGCTTAGGTCCCCTCCGGCGGGGGGGCCGAGATACGCAGTATTTT. Translating gives CASSLGPLRRGGRDTQYF. Drawing the rest from reference TRBV7-4 and TRBJ2-3, the complete variable domain is GAGVSQSPRYKVAKRGRDVALRCDSISGHVTLYWYRQTLGQGSEVLTYSQSDAQRDKSGRPSGRFSAERPERSVSTLKIQRTEQGDSAVYLCASSLGPLRRGGRDTQYFGPGTRLTVL.